This T cell receptor (beta chain) was profiled in a study of naive and memory T cell subsets. Findings and limits, study-wide: Over 90% of naive TCR sequences appeared only once after error correction, unlike memory subsets. Findings for naive and memory subsets could not be checked against ground truth.

With 7 bases removed from V and 2 bases from J, the gap between germline ends came to 10 bases. From germline, CDR1 is SQVTM and CDR2 ANQGSEA. The CDR3 consists of 12 residues. Two oligonucleotides, mixed equimolar, formed the beta constant-region primer covering TRBC1 and TRBC2. Nested alpha and beta constant-region primers with the SP2 primer drove four PCR rounds on ligated cDNA. TCRdb recomputed calls from the UMI-ligation and nested PCR reads with MiXCR, one row per CDR3 protein. The table lists approximately 9,300 distinct CDR3 sequences, 5.5% to 6.5% of them singletons. CMV status came from CD4+ T cell IFNgamma after overnight CMV lysate stimulation of fresh PBMCs. Sorting gates: effector memory CD45RA-CD27-, EMRA CD45RA+CD27-. This clonotype was picked up many times. Antigen unknown.

The receptor's source is a human donor in good health. The rearrangement links TRBV29-1 to TRBJ2-3; D not resolved. Source material: CD4+ TEMRA cells from blood. Subset of the sample: effector memory re-expressing CD45RA, CD45RA+ CD27-. For the CDR3, the DNA is TGCAGCGCCGACCCCAACACAGATACGCAGTATTTT. It yields the protein CSADPNTDTQYF.